Listed below are T cell receptor beta chains from one sample, sequenced in a study of T-cell memory formation after mild COVID-19. TCRdb reanalysed the 5' RACE reads using MiXCR and keeps one entry per CDR3 protein. This table has approximately 410,000 distinct CDR3 sequences, under 25% appearing once. Sequences were obtained from PBMCs or a T cell subset sorted from them (not recorded which). The receptors were sampled from an adult woman who had mild COVID-19 (a few samples of this study predate the infection). Cell type and time point are not known. CDR3s include the opening cysteine and the closing phenylalanine or tryptophan. The D gene is left open where the match is weak. Size is stated for part of the rows, as once, few or many counts, or as a class when the clone is expanded.

>TRBJ2-3|TRBV15|-|TRBD2
TGTGCCACCACGGGACCTCGGGGGACTAGCGGGTACACAGATACGCAGTATTTT
CATTGPRGTSGYTDTQYF
>TRBJ1-3|TRBV5-1|few|-
TGCGCCAGCAGCTTGGATCCCGTCGGAAACACCATATATTTT
CASSLDPVGNTIYF
>TRBJ2-5|TRBV7-2|many|-
TGTGCCAGCAGCTTTTCGGGGACCCAGTACTTC
CASSFSGTQYF
>TRBJ2-7|TRBV7-6|many|-
TGTGCCAGCAGCTTAGGGACAGATATTTACGAGCAGTACTTC
CASSLGTDIYEQYF
>TRBJ1-1|TRBV24-1|few|TRBD1
TGTGCCACCAGTGATCTAAGACAGGGTGAAGCTTTCTTT
CATSDLRQGEAFF
>TRBJ2-1|TRBV4-1|-|TRBD2
TGCGCCAGCAGCCAAGAGAGGTGGGAGGGCGGCTACAATGAGCAGTTCTTC
CASSQERWEGGYNEQFF
>TRBJ2-3|TRBV20-1|-|-
TGCAGTGCTAGAGGGCCGGCTAGCACAGATACGCAGTATTTT
CSARGPASTDTQYF
>TRBJ1-2|TRBV4-1|-|TRBD1
TGCGCCAGCAGCCAAGATTGGACAGGCGGCGCCTATGGCTACACCTTC
CASSQDWTGGAYGYTF
>TRBJ2-7|TRBV4-3|-|-
TGCGCCAGCAGCCAAGATCAGGGCGGGTACGAGCAGTACTTC
CASSQDQGGYEQYF
>TRBJ2-2|TRBV24-1|few|-
TGTGCCACCAGCGGAAGATCCGGGGAGCTGTTTTTT
CATSGRSGELFF